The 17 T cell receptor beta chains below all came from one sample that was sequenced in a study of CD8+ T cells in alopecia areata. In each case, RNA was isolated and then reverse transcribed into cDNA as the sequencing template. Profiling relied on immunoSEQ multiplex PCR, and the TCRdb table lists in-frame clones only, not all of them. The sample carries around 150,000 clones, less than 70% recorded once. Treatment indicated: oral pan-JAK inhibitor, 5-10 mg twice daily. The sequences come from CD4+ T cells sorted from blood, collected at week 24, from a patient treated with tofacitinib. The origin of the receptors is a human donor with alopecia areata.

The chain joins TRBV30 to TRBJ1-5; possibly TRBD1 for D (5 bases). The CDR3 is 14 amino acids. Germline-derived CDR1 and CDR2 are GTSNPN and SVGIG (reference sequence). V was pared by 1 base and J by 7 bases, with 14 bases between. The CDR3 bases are TGTGCCTGGAGTGGGGCCGGGGGAAGGCAGCCCCAGCATTTT. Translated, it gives CAWSGAGGRQPQHF.

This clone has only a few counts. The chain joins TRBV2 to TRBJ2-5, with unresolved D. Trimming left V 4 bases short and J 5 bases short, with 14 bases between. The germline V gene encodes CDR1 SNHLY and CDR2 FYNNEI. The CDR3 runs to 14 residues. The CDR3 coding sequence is TGTGCCAGCAGTGTGAGTCTCCTCCGCGAGACCCAGTACTTC. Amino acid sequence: CASSVSLLRETQYF.

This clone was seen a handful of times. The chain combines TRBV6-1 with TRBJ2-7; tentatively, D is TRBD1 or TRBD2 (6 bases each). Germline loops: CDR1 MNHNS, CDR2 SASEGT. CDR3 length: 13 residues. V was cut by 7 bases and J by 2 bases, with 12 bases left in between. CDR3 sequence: CASIPGATYEQYF. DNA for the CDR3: TGTGCCAGCATACCGGGGGCTACCTACGAGCAGTACTTC.

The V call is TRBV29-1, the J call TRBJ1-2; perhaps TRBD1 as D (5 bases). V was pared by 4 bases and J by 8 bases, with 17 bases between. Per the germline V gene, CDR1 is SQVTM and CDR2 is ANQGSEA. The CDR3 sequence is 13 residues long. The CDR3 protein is CSVAGTTPQGYTF. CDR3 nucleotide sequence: TGCAGCGTTGCGGGGACGACGCCCCAAGGCTACACCTTC.

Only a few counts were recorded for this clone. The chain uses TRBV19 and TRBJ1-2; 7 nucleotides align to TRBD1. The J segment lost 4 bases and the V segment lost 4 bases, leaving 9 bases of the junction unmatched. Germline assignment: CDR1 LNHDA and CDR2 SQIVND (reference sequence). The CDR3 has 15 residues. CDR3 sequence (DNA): TGTGCCAGTAGTACCGGACAGGTGAAGGCCTATGGCTACACCTTC. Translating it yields CASSTGQVKAYGYTF.

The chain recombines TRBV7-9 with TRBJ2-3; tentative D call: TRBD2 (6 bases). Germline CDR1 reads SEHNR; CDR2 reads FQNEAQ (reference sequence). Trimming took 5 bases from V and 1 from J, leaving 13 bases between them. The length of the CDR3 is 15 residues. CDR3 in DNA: TGTGCCAGCAGCATTCGGGGGTTAGGCACAGATACGCAGTATTTT. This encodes CASSIRGLGTDTQYF.

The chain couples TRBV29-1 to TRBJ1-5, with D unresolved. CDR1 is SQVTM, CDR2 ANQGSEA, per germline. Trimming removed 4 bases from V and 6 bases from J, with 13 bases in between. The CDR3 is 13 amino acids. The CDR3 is CSVVWQAGQPQHF. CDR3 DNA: TGCAGCGTTGTTTGGCAGGCGGGTCAGCCCCAGCATTTT.

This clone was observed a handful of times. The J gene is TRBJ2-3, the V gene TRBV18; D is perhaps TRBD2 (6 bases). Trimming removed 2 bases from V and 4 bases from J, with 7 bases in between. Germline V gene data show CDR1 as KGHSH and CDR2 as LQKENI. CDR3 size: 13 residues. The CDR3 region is CASSPVAADTQYF. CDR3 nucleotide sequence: TGTGCCAGCTCACCAGTAGCGGCAGATACGCAGTATTTT.

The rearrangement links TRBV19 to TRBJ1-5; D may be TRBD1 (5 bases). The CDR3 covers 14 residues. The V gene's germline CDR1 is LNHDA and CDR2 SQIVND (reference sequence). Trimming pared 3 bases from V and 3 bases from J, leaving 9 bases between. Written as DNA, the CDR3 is TGTGCCAGTAGTATTCGGGGCTACAATCAGCCCCAGCATTTT. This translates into CASSIRGYNQPQHF.

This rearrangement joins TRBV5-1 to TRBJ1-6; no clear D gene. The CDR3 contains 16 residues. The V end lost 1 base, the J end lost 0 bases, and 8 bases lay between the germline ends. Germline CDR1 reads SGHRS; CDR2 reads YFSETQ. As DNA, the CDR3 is TGCGCCAGCAGCTTGAGCACGAGCTCCTATAATTCACCCCTCCACTTT. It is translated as CASSLSTSSYNSPLHF.

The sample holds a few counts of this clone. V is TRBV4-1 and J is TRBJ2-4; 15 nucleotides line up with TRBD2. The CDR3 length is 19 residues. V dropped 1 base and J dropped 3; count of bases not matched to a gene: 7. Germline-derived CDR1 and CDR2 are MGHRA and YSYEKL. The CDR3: CASSQVGLAGGQDKNIQYF. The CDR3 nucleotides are TGCGCCAGCAGCCAAGTTGGACTAGCGGGGGGGCAAGACAAAAACATTCAGTACTTC.

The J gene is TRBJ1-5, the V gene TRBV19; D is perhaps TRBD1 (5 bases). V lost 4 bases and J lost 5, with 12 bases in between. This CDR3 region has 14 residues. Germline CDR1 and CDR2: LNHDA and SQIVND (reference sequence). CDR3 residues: CASSTLGADQPQHF. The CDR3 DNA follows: TGTGCCAGTAGTACGTTAGGGGCGGATCAGCCCCAGCATTTT.

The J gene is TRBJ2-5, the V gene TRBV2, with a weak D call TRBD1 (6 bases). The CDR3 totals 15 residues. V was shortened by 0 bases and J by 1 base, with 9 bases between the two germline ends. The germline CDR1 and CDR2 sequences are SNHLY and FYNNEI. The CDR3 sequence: CASSEAKGGQETQYF. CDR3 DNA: TGTGCCAGCAGTGAAGCGAAAGGGGGCCAAGAGACCCAGTACTTC.

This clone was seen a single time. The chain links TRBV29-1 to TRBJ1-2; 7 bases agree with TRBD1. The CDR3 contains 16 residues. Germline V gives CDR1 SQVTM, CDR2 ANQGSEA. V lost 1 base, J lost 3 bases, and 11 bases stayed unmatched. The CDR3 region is CSVEGVQGQNYYGYTF. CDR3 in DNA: TGCAGCGTTGAAGGCGTACAGGGGCAGAATTACTATGGCTACACCTTC. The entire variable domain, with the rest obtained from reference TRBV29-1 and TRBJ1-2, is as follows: SAVISQKPSRDICQRGTSLTIQCQVDSQVTMMFWYRQQPGQSLTLIATANQGSEATYESGFVIDKFPISRPNLTFSTLTVSNMSPEDSSIYLCSVEGVQGQNYYGYTFGSGTRLTVV.

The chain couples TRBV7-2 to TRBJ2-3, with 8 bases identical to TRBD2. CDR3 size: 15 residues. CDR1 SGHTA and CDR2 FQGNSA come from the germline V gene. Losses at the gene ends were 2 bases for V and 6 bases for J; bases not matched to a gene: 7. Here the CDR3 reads CASSLRGGGGDTQYF. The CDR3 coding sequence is TGTGCCAGCAGCTTACGGGGGGGAGGCGGGGATACGCAGTATTTT.

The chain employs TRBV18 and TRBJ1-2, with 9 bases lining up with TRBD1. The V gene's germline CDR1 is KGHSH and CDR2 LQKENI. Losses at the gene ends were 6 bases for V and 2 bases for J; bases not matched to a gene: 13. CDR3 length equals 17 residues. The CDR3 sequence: CASSPGTGRDANYGYTF. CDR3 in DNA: TGTGCCAGCTCCCCCGGGACAGGGCGGGACGCGAACTATGGCTACACCTTC.

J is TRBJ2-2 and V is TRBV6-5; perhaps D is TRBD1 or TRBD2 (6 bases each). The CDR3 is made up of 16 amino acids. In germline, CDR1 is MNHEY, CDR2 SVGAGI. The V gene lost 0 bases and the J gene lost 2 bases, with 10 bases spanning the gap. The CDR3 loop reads CASSYSGGPNTGELFF. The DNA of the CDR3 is TGTGCCAGCAGTTACTCGGGGGGCCCAAACACCGGGGAGCTGTTTTTT.